This T cell receptor beta chain stems from a study of patients and donors after allogeneic stem cell transplantation. This clonotype came up a few times. TCRdb used MiXCR to reprocess the RT-PCR reads, holding one entry per CDR3 protein. In the table there are some 230,000 distinct CDR3 sequences, 13% to 15% of which are singletons. The clonotype comes from a human donor who was either an allogeneic HSCT recipient or a stem cell or donor lymphocyte infusion donor (not recorded which). It is not recorded whose cells these are; they may come from a transplant donor. Sequencing was performed on blood, either unsorted or a sorted T cell fraction (not recorded which).

The CDR3 region is CSAKEWGLGAFRDTQYF. The CDR3 bases are TGCAGTGCTAAAGAGTGGGGACTAGGAGCTTTCAGGGATACGCAGTATTTT. This chain links TRBV20-1 with TRBJ2-3; 8 bases are shared with TRBD2. The J segment lost 6 bases and the V segment lost 4 bases, leaving 18 bases of the junction unmatched. The CDR3 extends over 17 amino acids. The germline V gene has CDR1 DFQATT and CDR2 SNEGSKA (reference sequence).